This TCR beta chain was sequenced for a study of CD8+CD57+ T cells in acquired aplastic anemia. Whole-study context: The average for DNA from sorted CD4+ and CD8+ cells was roughly 3 ug. Findings of the study overall: Simpson's diversity of CD8+ cells was not significantly different in patients compared with controls.

Investigators profiled TCR beta VDJ and CDR3 from genomic DNA template. TCRdb re-derived calls from the reads in MiXCR, one entry per CDR3 protein. The sample records about 98,000 distinct CDR3 sequences, around 62% being singletons. Points on this clonotype: What it binds is unknown.

Previously, flow cytometry had revealed CD8+CD57+ cell expansion in the patients chosen for sequencing. Acquired aplastic anemia of severe grade affected all patients. Germline V CDR1 and CDR2: SNHLY, FYNNEI. This CDR3 comprises 14 residues. J gave up 2 bases and V 10 bases, and 7 bases lay outside the gene matches. V is TRBV2 and J is TRBJ2-3; TRBD1 aligns across 9 bases. The source material was sorted CD4+, CD8+, or CD8+CD57+ T cells (not recorded which) from PBMCs. The TCR was taken from a human donor with aplastic anemia. The DNA of the CDR3 is TGTGCCAACAGCACAGGGGGCGTCACAGATACGCAGTATTTT. Translated, it gives CANSTGGVTDTQYF. The variable domain in full, completed from reference TRBV2 and TRBJ2-3, reads EPEVTQTPSHQVTQMGQEVILRCVPISNHLYFYWYRQILGQKVEFLVSFYNNEISEKSEIFDDQFSVERPDGSNFTLKIRSTKLEDSAMYFCANSTGGVTDTQYFGPGTRLTVL.